This T cell receptor (beta chain) was found in a study of PD-L1 blockade in urothelial cancer. Assay: immunoSEQ multiplex PCR; the TCRdb copy retains only in-frame clones and omits some. The sample consists of 50,000 to 55,000 clones, 85% to 90% of them appearing once. V was pared by 0 bases and J by 3 bases, with 14 bases between. CDR3 length equals 16 residues. CDR1 is MNHEY and CDR2 is SMNVEV in the germline V gene (reference sequence). Stated time point: pretreatment peripheral blood. The chain joins TRBV27 to TRBJ1-1; D is ambiguous. This clonotype was obtained from a man between 60 and 75 years old with urothelial cancer. The material sequenced was PBMCs, taken around atezolizumab (anti-PD-L1) treatment. CDR3 nucleotide sequence: TGTGCCAGCAGTTTATCGGTGGGTCCACGGGACACTGAAGCTTTCTTT. Protein product: CASSLSVGPRDTEAFF.